The 20 T cell receptor beta chains in this list originate from one sample, sequenced in a study of blood T cells in healthy people across ages (dated by TCRdb to about 2015). Receptor amplification or capture employed 5' RACE. The listed sequencing device is Illumina HiSeq 2500. A second roughly 6 to 11 cycle PCR used a sample-barcoded 5' primer and a J-beta primer mix. TCRdb ran its own pipeline on the public reads, namely fastp trimming at Q25 and MiXCR clone calling, and kept in-frame beta chains. For every CDR3 protein sequence, its rows merge into one entry that carries the most common genes and DNA. This sample comprises hundreds of thousands of distinct CDR3 sequences, over 40% of them detected only once. The ten top clones hold 13% of the sample. The sequenced sample was blood. The receptors were gathered from a woman aged 80 or over in good health.

This clonotype was recorded once. The chain uses TRBV10-3 and TRBJ2-1; perhaps TRBD2 as D (5 bases). The CDR3 is 13 residues long. Trimming took off 5 bases at V and 9 bases at J, with 14 bases between the two ends. The germline CDR1 and CDR2 sequences are ENHRY and SYGVKD. CDR3 coding DNA: TGTGCCATCAGTAGCGGTCTCCCGGGTGAGCAGTTCTTC. This gives the protein CAISSGLPGEQFF.

The chain combines TRBV7-9 with TRBJ2-3; TRBD2 might be the D (5 bases). The CDR3 has 15 residues. In germline, CDR1 is SEHNR, CDR2 FQNEAQ (reference sequence). Trimming pared 1 base from V and 3 bases from J, leaving 11 bases between. The CDR3 coding sequence is TGTGCCAGCAGCTTAGACCGACGGGGAACAGATACGCAGTATTTT. The encoded protein is CASSLDRRGTDTQYF.

V and J are TRBV6-5 and TRBJ1-2; 8 nucleotides align to TRBD1. With V trimmed by 5 bases and J by 2 bases, 13 bases remained unmatched. Germline CDR1 MNHEY, CDR2 SVGAGI. The CDR3 has 17 residues. CDR3 sequence reads: CASSTGQGKTTNYGYTF. CDR3 sequence (DNA): TGTGCCAGCAGTACTGGACAGGGAAAGACAACAAACTATGGCTACACCTTC.

The V and J genes are TRBV29-1 and TRBJ1-3; TRBD1 matches 7 bases. The V gene's germline CDR1 is SQVTM and CDR2 ANQGSEA. Trimming took 6 bases from V and 1 from J; bases not matched to a gene: 6. The CDR3 loop spans 14 amino acids. CDR3 loop: CSVEGQLSGNTIYF. CDR3 nucleotide sequence: TGCAGCGTCGAGGGACAGCTATCTGGAAACACCATATATTTT.

Note on this clonotype: A much larger clonotype is one base distant, so this may be a read error. This chain uses TRBV5-1 with TRBJ2-1; 11 positions agree with TRBD2. TRBJ2-7 explains the end of the DNA better; the J call may be wrong. The CDR3 is made up of 16 amino acids. Germline lookup yields CDR1 SGHRS and CDR2 YFSETQ. The CDR3 DNA sequence: TGCGCCAGCAGCTTTAGCGGGGGGGCCTCCTACAATGAGCAGTACTTC. Its protein is CASSFSGGASYNEQYF.

The J gene is TRBJ2-7, the V gene TRBV24-1; 7 positions match TRBD1. Trimming removed 4 bases from V and 6 bases from J; junction bases left unmatched: 5. Looked up from germline, CDR1 is KGHDR and CDR2 is SFDVKD. The CDR3 has 13 residues. In DNA form, the CDR3 reads TGTGCCACCAGTGACCCCGGACAGGCCGAGCAGTACTTC. Translating it yields CATSDPGQAEQYF.

This clonotype was counted at least ten times. V is TRBV12-3 or TRBV12-4 and J is TRBJ1-5; D remains ambiguous. The CDR3 has 13 amino acids. Trimming left V 1 base short and J 5 bases short, with 6 bases between. The CDR3 DNA sequence: TGTGCCAGCAGTTTAGTAGTTGATCAGCCCCAGCATTTT. Translating gives CASSLVVDQPQHF.

In its sample, this clonotype was seen a few times. The rearrangement uses TRBV9 and TRBJ1-1, with 8 bases that match TRBD1. Germline V gene sequence: CDR1 SGDLS, CDR2 YYNGEE. This CDR3 is 15 amino acids long. The trim removed 3 bases at V and 1 base at J, leaving 5 bases unmatched. The CDR3 sequence is CASSEGTGSNTEAFF. The CDR3 nucleotides read TGTGCCAGCAGCGAGGGGACAGGTTCGAACACTGAAGCTTTCTTT.

The sample holds a few counts of this clonotype. The chain uses TRBV18 and TRBJ2-1, with D perhaps matching TRBD1 (5 bases). Per the germline V gene, CDR1 is KGHSH and CDR2 is LQKENI. Trimming left V 3 bases short and J 0 bases short, with 9 bases between. CDR3 size: 15 residues. CDR3: CASSPPGNSYNEQFF. DNA of the CDR3: TGTGCCAGCTCACCCCCAGGGAACTCCTACAATGAGCAGTTCTTC.

Only a few counts were recorded for this clonotype. The genes are TRBV5-6 and TRBJ2-7; D is ambiguous. The V end was cut by 0 bases, the J end by 1 base, with 14 bases between. The CDR3 has 16 amino acids. From germline, CDR1 is SGHDT and CDR2 YYEEEE. The CDR3 coding sequence is TGTGCCAGCAGCTTGGAGGTCAGGCGATCTTCCTACGAGCAGTACTTC. Translated, it gives CASSLEVRRSSYEQYF. The full variable domain, its missing parts supplied by reference TRBV5-6 and TRBJ2-7, is DAGVTQSPTHLIKTRGQQVTLRCSPKSGHDTVSWYQQALGQGPQFIFQYYEEEERQRGNFPDRFSGHQFPNYSSELNVNALLLGDSALYLCASSLEVRRSSYEQYFGPGTRLTVT.

This clonotype was counted only a few times. This chain uses TRBV20-1 with TRBJ2-1, with unresolved D. V was clipped by 5 bases and J by 6 bases, with 14 bases between them. Germline loops: CDR1 DFQATT, CDR2 SNEGSKA (reference sequence). The CDR3 is 13 amino acids. The CDR3 DNA reads TGCAGTGCTCTAACGAATATCGGCAATGAGCAGTTCTTC. Translation gives CSALTNIGNEQFF.

This clonotype was counted many times. A read error may account for a junction end that differs from germline. V usage is TRBV5-1 and J usage is TRBJ2-1; no clear D. Germline V gives CDR1 SGHRS, CDR2 YFSETQ. The CDR3 contains 14 residues. The CDR3 protein is CASSVEGSYNEQFF. For the CDR3, the DNA is TGTGCCAGCAGCGTAGAAGGGTCCTACAATGAGCAGTTCTTC.

A word on this clonotype: A much larger clonotype is one base distant, so this may be a read error. The rearrangement links TRBV10-2 to TRBJ2-3; D gene unclear. Germline CDR1 WSHSY, CDR2 SAAADI. CDR3 length equals 11 residues. Trimming cost V 10 bases and J 6 bases, with 11 bases left between them. The CDR3 region has the DNA TGCGCCACCGCGCCCGGGGATACGCAGTATTTT. It is translated as CATAPGDTQYF.

The chain employs TRBV9 and TRBJ2-7; 7 positions agree with TRBD1. The DNA end favors TRBJ2-5, so the J call may be wrong. CDR1 and CDR2 from the germline V gene are SGDLS and YYNGEE. The CDR3 totals 14 residues. CDR3 sequence reads: CASSVEGQQETQYF. In nucleotides, the CDR3 is TGTGCCAGCAGCGTAGAGGGACAGCAAGAGACCCAGTACTTC.

The chain carries TRBV3-1 and TRBJ2-1, with 7 bases fitting TRBD1. CDR1 and CDR2 from the germline V gene are LGHDT and YNNKEL (reference sequence). The V segment lost 0 bases and the J segment 10 bases; nucleotides outside the gene matches: 3. There are 13 residues in the CDR3. Here the CDR3 DNA reads TGTGCCAGCAGCCAAGACAGGGGGTACGAGCAGTTCTTC. It codes for CASSQDRGYEQFF.

This clonotype showed up just a few times. The chain joins TRBV28 to TRBJ2-7; no clear D gene. The J call is doubtful: the DNA matches TRBJ2-5 better. Per the germline V gene, CDR1 is MDHEN and CDR2 is SYDVKM. The CDR3 is 11 residues long. The CDR3 sequence is CASTIVETQYF. As DNA, the CDR3 is TGTGCCAGCACTATAGTGGAGACCCAGTACTTC.

The V gene is TRBV20-1, the J gene TRBJ2-1, with 10 nucleotides matching TRBD2. Germline V gene lookup returns CDR1 DFQATT and CDR2 SNEGSKA (reference sequence). V was clipped by 0 bases and J by 3 bases; unmatched bases: 5. The CDR3 is 16 residues long. CDR3 residues: CSARDQSGGVYNEQFF. The DNA of the CDR3 is TGCAGTGCTAGAGATCAGAGCGGGGGGGTCTACAATGAGCAGTTCTTC.

V is TRBV12-3 or TRBV12-4 and J is TRBJ2-7, with D possibly matching TRBD2 (5 bases). Judging by the DNA end, TRBJ2-5 fits better; the J call may be wrong. CDR3 length: 15 residues. CDR3 nucleotides: TGTGCCAGCAGTTTGGGAGACTCCCAGTCGGAGACCCAGTACTTC. Its translation: CASSLGDSQSETQYF.

Comments on this clonotype: An end of the junction differs from the germline gene, which may be a read error. The chain carries TRBV7-2 and TRBJ2-1; possibly TRBD1 for D (5 bases). CDR1 SGHTA and CDR2 FQGNSA come from the germline V gene. The CDR3 totals 14 residues. The CDR3 loop reads CASSRQSSYNGQFF. CDR3 in DNA: TGTGCCAGCAGCCGACAGTCCTCCTACAATGGGCAGTTCTTC.

This clonotype was observed at least ten times. Here the CDR3 DNA reads TGCAGCGTTGTACGGACAGTTAGCTCCTACGAGCAGTACTTC. Protein product: CSVVRTVSSYEQYF. The chain recombines TRBV29-1 with TRBJ2-7; a possible D gene is TRBD1 (6 bases). V dropped 4 bases and J dropped 0 bases, with 13 bases sitting between them. This CDR3 has 14 amino acids. CDR1 SQVTM and CDR2 ANQGSEA come from the germline V gene.